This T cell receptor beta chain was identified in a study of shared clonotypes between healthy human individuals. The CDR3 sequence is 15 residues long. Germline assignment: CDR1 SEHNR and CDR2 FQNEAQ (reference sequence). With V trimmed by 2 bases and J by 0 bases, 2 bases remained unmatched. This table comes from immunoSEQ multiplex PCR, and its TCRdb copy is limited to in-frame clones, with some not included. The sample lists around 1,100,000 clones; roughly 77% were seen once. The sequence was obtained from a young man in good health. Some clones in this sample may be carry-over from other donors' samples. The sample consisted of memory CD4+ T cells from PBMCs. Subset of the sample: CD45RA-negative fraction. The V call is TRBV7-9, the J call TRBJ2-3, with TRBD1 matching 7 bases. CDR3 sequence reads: CASSLQGVSTDTQYF. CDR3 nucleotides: TGTGCCAGCAGCTTACAGGGGGTCAGCACAGATACGCAGTATTTT.